These 13 T cell receptor beta chains originate from one sample sequenced in a study of Ad26.COV2.S vaccination and SARS-CoV-2 variants. The data were produced by immunoSEQ multiplex PCR, yet TCRdb's version contains in-frame clones alone and is incomplete. The sample has 350,000 to 500,000 clones, 90% seen once. The treatment here: over 15 received Ad26.COV2.S at low or high dose, single or two shots; 5 received placebo; per-sample allocation not given. Samples came from day 63 after the first vaccine or placebo injection. The input for sequencing was peripheral blood, taken in a trial of Ad26.COV2.S vaccine versus placebo. Receptors originate from a person between 18 and 59 years old who received the Ad26.COV2.S COVID-19 vaccine or a placebo.

The rearrangement uses TRBV25-1 and TRBJ2-2; D possibly uses TRBD1 or TRBD2 (5 bases each). Trimming stripped 7 bases from V and 6 bases from J, with 15 bases between. The CDR3 spans 14 residues. Per germline, CDR1 MGHDK and CDR2 SYGVNS. As DNA, the CDR3 is TGTGCCAGCACCGGGACGCTTTTCGCCGGGGAGCTGTTTTTT. It yields the protein CASTGTLFAGELFF.

V usage is TRBV19 and J usage is TRBJ2-3, with unresolved D. This CDR3 comprises 13 residues. Trimming left V 4 bases short and J 2 bases short, with 7 bases between. The germline V gene has CDR1 LNHDA and CDR2 SQIVND (reference sequence). The CDR3 is CASSSGLTDTQYF. For the CDR3, the DNA is TGTGCCAGTAGTAGCGGCCTCACAGATACGCAGTATTTT.

This sequence joins TRBV7-3 and TRBJ2-1; D is possibly TRBD2 (6 bases). The germline V and J ends were trimmed by 5 bases and 2 bases, with 13 bases remaining between them. CDR1 is SGHTA and CDR2 is FQGTGA in the germline V gene. The CDR3 is made up of 15 amino acids. CDR3 DNA sequence: TGTGCCAGCAGCACCTCTAGCGTCCCCTACAATGAGCAGTTCTTC. Its protein product is CASSTSSVPYNEQFF. The entire variable domain, with the rest obtained from reference TRBV7-3 and TRBJ2-1, is as follows: GAGVSQTPSNKVTEKGKYVELRCDPISGHTALYWYRQSLGQGPEFLIYFQGTGAADDSGLPNDRFFAVRPEGSVSTLKIQRTERGDSAVYLCASSTSSVPYNEQFFGPGTRLTVL.

CDR3 in DNA: TGTGCCAGCAATCCTCGAACCGGGGAGCTGTTTTTT. As protein: CASNPRTGELFF. V and J are TRBV21-1 and TRBJ2-2. TRBV21-1 is deemed a pseudogene. The CDR3 contains 12 residues.

This chain uses TRBV18 with TRBJ1-2, with D perhaps TRBD1 (6 bases). The CDR3 runs to 14 residues. Germline loops: CDR1 KGHSH, CDR2 LQKENI. The germline V and J ends were trimmed by 2 bases and 3 bases, with 10 bases remaining between them. The CDR3 nucleotides read TGTGCCAGCTCACCAGGGGGGCAGTACTATGGCTACACCTTC. Protein sequence: CASSPGGQYYGYTF.

Only a few counts were recorded for this clone. A much larger clone differs by one base, so this may be a read error. V and J are TRBV6-2 or TRBV6-3 and TRBJ1-5; D ambiguous. With 5 bases removed from V and 0 bases from J, the gap between germline ends came to 2 bases. CDR3 length: 12 amino acids. Germline CDR1 reads MNHEY; CDR2 reads SVGEGT. CDR3 residues: CASSTSNQPQHF. As DNA, the CDR3 is TGTGCCAGCAGTACTAGCAATCAGCCCCAGCATTTT.

The genes are TRBV4-2 and TRBJ1-1; possible D gene TRBD1, 5 bases. Germline values: CDR1 LGHNA, CDR2 YNFKEQ. V was cut by 3 bases and J by 6 bases, with 8 bases left in between. The CDR3 has 12 amino acids. CDR3 DNA sequence: TGTGCCAGCAGCCAGTGGGGGGCTGAAGCTTTCTTT. This codes for CASSQWGAEAFF.

In this sample, this clone turned up a few times. The chain is built from TRBV5-8 and TRBJ2-5; TRBD2 aligns across 7 bases. CDR1 SGHTS and CDR2 YDEGEE come from the germline V gene. V was clipped by 3 bases and J by 0 bases; unmatched bases: 8. The CDR3 length is 16 residues. The CDR3, as DNA: TGTGCCAGCAGCTCTGGTAGCGGGCTAAACCAAGAGACCCAGTACTTC. Translating gives CASSSGSGLNQETQYF.

The CDR3 region is CASSPGVGVYNEQFF. CDR3 DNA sequence: TGTGCCAGCAGCCCGGGAGTGGGTGTTTACAATGAGCAGTTCTTC. The rearrangement joins TRBV6-5 to TRBJ2-1; TRBD2 might be the D (6 bases). Germline V gives CDR1 MNHEY, CDR2 SVGAGI. V lost 6 bases and J lost 4, with 16 bases in between. This CDR3 has 15 amino acids.

The V call is TRBV15, the J call TRBJ2-5; TRBD2 aligns across 7 bases. The V gene's germline CDR1 is LNHNV and CDR2 YYDKDF (reference sequence). Unmatched junction bases numbered 4, after V lost 3 bases and J lost 0 bases. The CDR3 covers 15 residues. The CDR3 DNA reads as TGTGCCACCAGCAGGCTGGGGACTAACCAAGAGACCCAGTACTTC. Encoded protein: CATSRLGTNQETQYF. The whole variable domain, remainder taken from reference TRBV15 and TRBJ2-5, is DAMVIQNPRYQVTQFGKPVTLSCSQTLNHNVMYWYQQKSSQAPKLLFHYYDKDFNNEADTPDNFQSRRPNTSFCFLDIRSPGLGDTAMYLCATSRLGTNQETQYFGPGTRLLVL.

V usage is TRBV28 and J usage is TRBJ2-3; perhaps TRBD2 as D (5 bases). Germline assignment: CDR1 MDHEN and CDR2 SYDVKM. V lost 7 bases and J 2 bases, leaving 10 bases between the germline ends. CDR3 length equals 13 residues. The CDR3 DNA follows: TGTGCCAGCAACGCAGGACTCACAGATACGCAGTATTTT. It codes for CASNAGLTDTQYF.

This chain links TRBV12-5 with TRBJ1-1; D is perhaps TRBD1 (6 bases). Trimming shortened V by 8 bases and J by 3 bases, and 13 bases separated the two germline ends. The CDR3 has 13 residues. Germline CDR1 reads LGHNT; CDR2 reads FRNRAP. Written as DNA, the CDR3 is TGTGCTAGTCGACAGGACGGCGACACTGAAGCTTTCTTT. Its translation: CASRQDGDTEAFF.

The rearrangement joins TRBV30 to TRBJ1-6; no firm D call. Trimming removed 4 bases from V and 14 bases from J, with 12 bases in between. The CDR3 covers 11 residues. The V gene's germline CDR1 is GTSNPN and CDR2 SVGIG (reference sequence). Here the CDR3 DNA reads TGTGCCTGGATGAGAGGGATTACCCTCCACTTT. Amino acids: CAWMRGITLHF.